This TCR beta chain was documented in a study of CD8 T cells in Susac syndrome. A quantity of roughly 0.5 to 1 ug RNA underwent reverse transcription using random hexamers. Amplification of TCR beta CDR3 by immunoSEQ multiplex PCR spanned 54 Vbeta and 13 Jbeta. TCRdb recomputed calls from the immunoSEQ multiplex PCR reads with MiXCR, one row per CDR3 protein. Of around 200,000 distinct CDR3 sequences in the sample, 85% to 95% were seen once. The CDR3 totals 14 residues. V was clipped by 4 bases and J by 1 base, with 11 bases between them. Germline CDR1 is LGHDT and CDR2 is YNNKEL (reference sequence).

The sample comprised CD4+ T cells from PBMCs. The TCR comes from a human donor in good health. The chain carries TRBV3-1 and TRBJ2-7; a weak D match, TRBD1 (6 bases). In nucleotides, the CDR3 is TGTGCCAGCAGCCCCCGAGGACAGTCCTACGAGCAGTACTTC. Protein product: CASSPRGQSYEQYF.